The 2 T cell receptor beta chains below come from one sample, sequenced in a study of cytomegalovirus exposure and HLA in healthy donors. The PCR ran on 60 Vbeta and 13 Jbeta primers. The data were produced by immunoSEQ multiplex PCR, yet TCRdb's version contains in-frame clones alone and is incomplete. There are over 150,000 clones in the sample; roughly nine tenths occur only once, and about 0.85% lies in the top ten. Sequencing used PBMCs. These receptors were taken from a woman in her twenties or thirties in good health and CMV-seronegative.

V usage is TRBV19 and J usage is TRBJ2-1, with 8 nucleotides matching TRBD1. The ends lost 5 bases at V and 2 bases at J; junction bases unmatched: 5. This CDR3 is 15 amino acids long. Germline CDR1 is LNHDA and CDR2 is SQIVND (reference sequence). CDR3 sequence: CASSLQGGPYNEQFF. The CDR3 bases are TGTGCCAGTAGTTTACAGGGGGGCCCCTACAATGAGCAGTTCTTC.

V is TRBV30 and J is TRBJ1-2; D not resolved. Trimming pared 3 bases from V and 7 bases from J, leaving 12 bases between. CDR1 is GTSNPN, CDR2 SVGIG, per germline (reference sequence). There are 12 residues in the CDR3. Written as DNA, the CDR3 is TGTGCCTGGAGCCCTAGGTGGGTTGGCTACACCTTC. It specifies CAWSPRWVGYTF. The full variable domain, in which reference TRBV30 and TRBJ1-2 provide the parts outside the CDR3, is SQTIHQWPATLVQPVGSPLSLECTVEGTSNPNLYWYRQAAGRGLQLLFYSVGIGQISSEVPQNLSASRPQDRQFILSSKKLLLSDSGFYLCAWSPRWVGYTFGSGTRLTVV.